The 31 T cell receptor beta chains in this list originate from one sample, sequenced in a study of blood T cell repertoires in COVID-19. TCRdb's copy holds only in-frame clones and misses some; the assay was immunoSEQ multiplex PCR. The sample includes 130,000 or so clones, around 89% of them seen just once. Sequences were obtained from peripheral blood. Every receptor here comes from a human donor in a cohort sampled during active COVID-19.

This clone was observed once. V usage is TRBV2 and J usage is TRBJ2-5, with D tentatively TRBD2 (5 bases). CDR1 and CDR2 (germline): SNHLY, FYNNEI. CDR3 length equals 13 residues. The germline V and J ends were trimmed by 4 bases and 7 bases, with 13 bases remaining between them. Here the CDR3 reads CASSVESGGTQYF. Here the CDR3 DNA reads TGTGCCAGCAGTGTAGAGTCTGGAGGGACCCAGTACTTC.

The chain links TRBV6-1 to TRBJ2-2; 12 bases are a match to TRBD1. This CDR3 is built from 18 residues. Germline CDR1 reads MNHNS; CDR2 reads SASEGT. J lost 6 bases, V lost 4 bases, and 12 bases had no gene match. The CDR3 bases are TGTGCCAGCAGTGCCTCCGGGACAGGGGGCGCGTACGCCGGGGAGCTGTTTTTT. This codes for CASSASGTGGAYAGELFF.

This clone was observed once. V and J are TRBV14 and TRBJ2-4; 9 nucleotides align to TRBD1. The CDR3 totals 14 residues. CDR1 SGHDN and CDR2 FVKESK come from the germline V gene. The ends lost 5 bases at V and 4 bases at J; junction bases unmatched: 3. CDR3 region: CASSLQGAKNIQYF. The CDR3 DNA follows: TGTGCCAGCAGCTTACAGGGGGCTAAAAACATTCAGTACTTC.

This chain uses TRBV27 with TRBJ1-4; tentative D call: TRBD1 (6 bases). This CDR3 contains 14 residues. V lost 5 bases and J lost 4, with 11 bases in between. Per the germline V gene, CDR1 is MNHEY and CDR2 is SMNVEV (reference sequence). As DNA, the CDR3 is TGTGCCAGCAGTGAACAGGGTCATAATGAAAAACTGTTTTTT. It encodes CASSEQGHNEKLFF.

This clone occurred once. The gene calls are TRBV11-3 and TRBJ2-2; maybe TRBD2 (5 bases). Trimming shortened V by 5 bases and J by 6 bases, and 10 bases separated the two germline ends. CDR3 length: 13 residues. Germline V lookup: CDR1 SGHNT, CDR2 YENEEA. CDR3 DNA: TGTGCCAGCAGCCGGGGTGTGTCCGGGGAGCTGTTTTTT. Translated, it gives CASSRGVSGELFF.

This chain connects TRBV19 to TRBJ1-5; TRBD1 aligns across 8 bases. Germline V gene lookup returns CDR1 LNHDA and CDR2 SQIVND (reference sequence). This CDR3 has 15 residues. V dropped 6 bases and J dropped 4; count of bases not matched to a gene: 8. CDR3 in amino acids: CASSWTGLLNQPQHF. The CDR3 DNA reads as TGTGCCAGTAGCTGGACAGGGTTATTGAATCAGCCCCAGCATTTT.

This clone was counted only a few times. The V call is TRBV7-9, the J call TRBJ2-1; D perhaps matches TRBD1 (5 bases). Germline values: CDR1 SEHNR, CDR2 FQNEAQ (reference sequence). V lost 8 bases and J lost 7, with 9 bases in between. The CDR3 consists of 11 residues. CDR3 in amino acids: CASAQGNEQFF. The CDR3, as DNA: TGTGCCAGCGCGCAGGGAAATGAGCAGTTCTTC. The full variable domain, in which reference TRBV7-9 and TRBJ2-1 provide the parts outside the CDR3, is DTGVSQNPRHKITKRGQNVTFRCDPISEHNRLYWYRQTLGQGPEFLTYFQNEAQLEKSRLLSDRFSAERPKGSFSTLEIQRTEQGDSAMYLCASAQGNEQFFGPGTRLTVL.

This clone has a handful of counts. The CDR3 loop is CASSEVVRGPYYEQYF. The CDR3 DNA reads as TGTGCCAGCAGTGAAGTTGTGAGGGGGCCCTACTACGAGCAGTACTTC. This rearrangement joins TRBV2 to TRBJ2-7; 7 bases map to TRBD1. CDR3 size: 16 residues. The trim removed 1 base at V and 3 bases at J, leaving 9 bases unmatched. CDR1 SNHLY and CDR2 FYNNEI come from the germline V gene. Full variable domain (missing parts from reference TRBV2 and TRBJ2-7): EPEVTQTPSHQVTQMGQEVILRCVPISNHLYFYWYRQILGQKVEFLVSFYNNEISEKSEIFDDQFSVERPDGSNFTLKIRSTKLEDSAMYFCASSEVVRGPYYEQYFGPGTRLTVT.

CDR3 region: CASSPTSGGVNTGELFF. DNA of the CDR3: TGTGCCAGCAGCCCGACTAGCGGGGGGGTTAACACCGGGGAGCTGTTTTTT. The gene calls are TRBV7-6 and TRBJ2-2; 14 bases fit TRBD2. Trimming removed 5 bases from V and 2 bases from J; junction bases left unmatched: 4. Per germline, CDR1 SGHVS and CDR2 FNYEAQ. The CDR3 loop spans 17 amino acids.

The rearrangement uses TRBV12-3 or TRBV12-4 and TRBJ1-6; a possible D gene is TRBD1 (5 bases). This CDR3 region has 13 residues. The V end was cut by 7 bases, the J end by 8 bases, with 12 bases between. The CDR3: CASTTGEHSPLHF. DNA for the CDR3: TGTGCCAGCACCACGGGGGAGCATTCACCCCTCCACTTT.

The rearrangement joins TRBV27 to TRBJ1-5, with TRBD1 as a possible D gene (5 bases). CDR1 is MNHEY and CDR2 is SMNVEV in the germline V gene (reference sequence). The CDR3 runs to 14 residues. Trimming cost V 1 base and J 5 bases, with 9 bases left between them. CDR3 DNA sequence: TGTGCCAGCAGTTTATACGGCAGGGATCAGCCCCAGCATTTT. Its translation: CASSLYGRDQPQHF.

J is TRBJ2-7 and V is TRBV19; TRBD1 might be the D (6 bases). The germline V gene encodes CDR1 LNHDA and CDR2 SQIVND (reference sequence). Trimming left V 5 bases short and J 4 bases short, with 15 bases between. The CDR3 is 14 amino acids. The CDR3 DNA reads TGTGCCAGTAGTGACTCAAACAGGGAGTACGAGCAGTACTTC. Protein product: CASSDSNREYEQYF.

This chain uses TRBV19 with TRBJ2-3; TRBD1 agrees at 10 bases. V shed 5 bases, J shed 3 bases, and the junction held 5 bases outside the gene matches. From germline, CDR1 is LNHDA and CDR2 SQIVND (reference sequence). CDR3 length: 15 amino acids. The CDR3 spells CASSQWTGGTDTQYF. CDR3 sequence (DNA): TGTGCCAGTAGTCAGTGGACAGGGGGGACAGATACGCAGTATTTT.

This clone is deemed medium-sized. V usage is TRBV4-1 and J usage is TRBJ1-4, with a possible D match to TRBD1 (5 bases). Trimming shortened V by 1 base and J by 3 bases, and 12 bases separated the two germline ends. Germline values: CDR1 MGHRA, CDR2 YSYEKL. CDR3 length: 16 residues. The CDR3 loop reads CASSQATRVANEKLFF. Here the CDR3 DNA reads TGCGCCAGCAGCCAAGCAACCAGGGTTGCTAATGAAAAACTGTTTTTT.

The chain joins TRBV18 to TRBJ2-4; TRBD1 agrees at 9 bases. V gave up 4 bases and J gave up 1 base; unmatched junction bases: 2. Germline V gene sequence: CDR1 KGHSH, CDR2 LQKENI. This CDR3 contains 15 residues. CDR3 protein: CASSRTGAAKNIQYF. DNA for the CDR3: TGTGCCAGCTCACGGACAGGGGCGGCCAAAAACATTCAGTACTTC.

The chain carries TRBV5-4 and TRBJ2-5; possible D gene TRBD1, 6 bases. V lost 4 bases to trimming and J lost 4 bases, with 11 bases between them. The CDR3 contains 13 residues. CDR1 is SGHNT and CDR2 is YYREEE in the germline V gene (reference sequence). The CDR3 DNA reads TGTGCCAGCAGCCGGGACAAAATAGAGACCCAGTACTTC. This codes for CASSRDKIETQYF.

The chain joins TRBV4-1 to TRBJ2-7; D uncertain. Germline CDR1 and CDR2: MGHRA and YSYEKL. CDR3 size: 15 residues. Trimming pared 0 bases from V and 2 bases from J, leaving 11 bases between. CDR3 DNA: TGCGCCAGCAGCCAAGATGTCCAGGTCCCCTACGAGCAGTACTTC. Its translation is CASSQDVQVPYEQYF.

V gene TRBV7-9 combines with J gene TRBJ2-3, with TRBD2 matching over 9 bases. V gave up 4 bases and J gave up 4 bases; unmatched junction bases: 3. Germline lookup yields CDR1 SEHNR and CDR2 FQNEAQ (reference sequence). CDR3 size: 14 residues. The CDR3 region is CASSYSGSADTQYF. DNA for the CDR3: TGTGCCAGCAGCTATAGCGGGAGTGCAGATACGCAGTATTTT.

V is TRBV30 and J is TRBJ2-2; no definite D call. Germline V lookup: CDR1 GTSNPN, CDR2 SVGIG (reference sequence). The CDR3 extends over 12 amino acids. Trimming pared 3 bases from V and 4 bases from J, leaving 6 bases between. The CDR3 here is CAWSLFTGELFF. DNA of the CDR3: TGTGCCTGGAGCCTTTTCACCGGGGAGCTGTTTTTT.

The chain links TRBV7-9 to TRBJ1-2; D remains unclear. Germline V gene lookup returns CDR1 SEHNR and CDR2 FQNEAQ (reference sequence). This CDR3 comprises 19 residues. V was trimmed by 3 bases and J by 1 base, leaving 24 bases between them. CDR3 sequence reads: CASSFTHDKAPIFNYGYTF. The DNA for the CDR3 is TGTGCCAGCAGCTTCACTCACGACAAGGCCCCAATCTTTAACTATGGCTACACCTTC.

The chain has TRBV2 and TRBJ1-5; the match to TRBD1 covers 7 bases. V dropped 7 bases and J dropped 5; count of bases not matched to a gene: 5. This CDR3 contains 13 residues. Germline-derived CDR1 and CDR2 are SNHLY and FYNNEI. Written as DNA, the CDR3 is TGTGCCAGCAAGGTCCAGGGGGATCAGCCCCAGCATTTT. This gives the protein CASKVQGDQPQHF.

Note on this clone: At one end, the junction sequence differs from germline, possibly due to a read error. This chain connects TRBV6-1 to TRBJ1-6; the match to TRBD1 covers 8 bases. CDR3 size: 16 residues. Germline CDR1 reads MNHNS; CDR2 reads SASEGT. The CDR3 is CASREAGQATGGALHF. The CDR3 region has the DNA TGTGCCAGCAGGGAAGCGGGACAGGCCACCGGGGGAGCCCTCCACTTT.

CDR3 nucleotide sequence: TGTGCCAGCAGCTTCGCTACAGGAAATCAGCCCCAGCATTTT. It is translated as CASSFATGNQPQHF. The V gene is TRBV7-9, the J gene TRBJ1-5; weak D call: TRBD1 (5 bases). CDR3 size: 14 residues. The germline V and J ends were trimmed by 3 bases and 4 bases, with 10 bases remaining between them. CDR1 and CDR2 from the germline V gene are SEHNR and FQNEAQ (reference sequence). Full variable domain (missing parts from reference TRBV7-9 and TRBJ1-5): DTGVSQNPRHKITKRGQNVTFRCDPISEHNRLYWYRQTLGQGPEFLTYFQNEAQLEKSRLLSDRFSAERPKGSFSTLEIQRTEQGDSAMYLCASSFATGNQPQHFGDGTRLSIL.

V usage is TRBV28 and J usage is TRBJ2-2, with D perhaps TRBD1 (5 bases). V was shortened by 2 bases and J by 5 bases, with 6 bases between the two germline ends. CDR1 MDHEN and CDR2 SYDVKM come from the germline V gene. This CDR3 is 13 amino acids long. The CDR3, as DNA: TGTGCCAGCAGTTTACAGGGAACCGGGGAGCTGTTTTTT. This codes for CASSLQGTGELFF. Full variable domain (remainder filled in from reference TRBV28 and TRBJ2-2): DVKVTQSSRYLVKRTGEKVFLECVQDMDHENMFWYRQDPGLGLRLIYFSYDVKMKEKGDIPEGYSVSREKKERFSLILESASTNQTSMYLCASSLQGTGELFFGEGSRLTVL.

This clone was found a few times. The chain recombines TRBV6-1 with TRBJ2-7; TRBD2 matches at 8 bases. J lost 5 bases, V lost 0 bases, and 6 bases had no gene match. Germline loops: CDR1 MNHNS, CDR2 SASEGT. The CDR3 runs 15 residues. The CDR3 reads CASSEAPAGADEQYF. The CDR3 nucleotides are TGTGCCAGCAGTGAAGCGCCAGCGGGAGCCGACGAGCAGTACTTC.

The rearrangement uses TRBV24-1 and TRBJ2-1; weak D call: TRBD2 (6 bases). V lost 2 bases, J lost 9 bases, and 22 bases lay in between. The CDR3 sequence is 17 residues long. CDR1 is KGHDR, CDR2 SFDVKD, per germline. CDR3 sequence reads: CATSDSRRDSGLGEQFF. DNA of the CDR3: TGTGCCACCAGTGATTCCAGGCGGGACTCGGGGTTAGGTGAGCAGTTCTTC.

The rearrangement joins TRBV2 to TRBJ2-7; 7 bases match TRBD1. V was pared by 6 bases and J by 0 bases, with 5 bases of the junction left unmatched. Germline CDR1 and CDR2: SNHLY and FYNNEI. This CDR3 is built from 14 residues. For the CDR3, the DNA is TGTGCCAGCAGAGAACAGGGGATCTCCTACGAGCAGTACTTC. As protein: CASREQGISYEQYF.

The chain has TRBV25-1 and TRBJ1-1; a possible D gene is TRBD1 (5 bases). Between the trimmed V and J ends, which lost 5 bases and 0 bases, there was a span of 10 bases. This CDR3 contains 14 residues. CDR1 and CDR2 (germline): MGHDK, SYGVNS. The CDR3 DNA is TGTGCCAGCAGTCCACCACAGGTGAACACTGAAGCTTTCTTT. Protein product: CASSPPQVNTEAFF.

The rearrangement uses TRBV5-5 and TRBJ1-2; the match to TRBD1 covers 8 bases. The CDR3 covers 14 residues. V shed 3 bases, J shed 6 bases, and the junction held 7 bases outside the gene matches. The germline CDR1 and CDR2 sequences are SGHKS and YYEKEE (reference sequence). This CDR3 reads CASSSVTGVDGYTF. CDR3 DNA sequence: TGTGCCAGCAGCTCCGTGACAGGGGTTGATGGCTACACCTTC.

This chain uses TRBV28 with TRBJ2-7, with 8 bases aligning to TRBD1. Germline values: CDR1 MDHEN, CDR2 SYDVKM. Germline trimming cut 2 bases from V and 1 base from J; bases unmatched to any gene: 4. This CDR3 spans 15 amino acids. The CDR3 DNA follows: TGTGCCAGCAGTTTAGGACAGGGTTGGTCCTACGAGCAGTACTTC. Translating it yields CASSLGQGWSYEQYF.

This rearrangement joins TRBV11-2 to TRBJ2-7; no clear D. Germline-derived CDR1 and CDR2 are SGHAT and FQNNGV. Trimming shortened V by 1 base and J by 10 bases, and 11 bases separated the two germline ends. The CDR3 has 12 residues. CDR3 bases: TGTGCCAGCAGCTTAGGGCCCCCTAGTCAGTACTTC. Protein: CASSLGPPSQYF.